This entry concerns a single T cell receptor beta chain. Antigen specificity is unknown. The sample is drawn from a study of CD8+ T cells in alopecia areata. On the study more broadly: Treated individuals took tofacitinib by mouth, 5 to 10 mg twice daily.

Notes on the study in general: Uncertainty remains about how baseline CD8+ expansion links to response, with one nonresponder. Mice showed TCR sharing more clearly than patients did, possibly owing to HLA.

The treatment here: oral pan-JAK inhibitor, 5-10 mg twice daily. Isolated RNA was reverse transcribed into cDNA used as the sequencing template. Generated by immunoSEQ multiplex PCR, the TCRdb table keeps only in-frame clones and is missing some. The sample lists fewer than 350,000 clones; over 45% were seen once. V shed 5 bases and J shed 1 base, with 12 bases lying between them. Germline lookup yields CDR1 GTSNPN and CDR2 SVGIG (reference sequence). The CDR3 consists of 14 residues. The chain carries TRBV30 and TRBJ2-4; TRBD1 might be the D (6 bases). The source was CD4+ T cells sorted from blood, collected at week 24, from a patient treated with tofacitinib. This receptor was identified in a human donor with alopecia areata. The CDR3 coding sequence is TGTGCCTGGGTACCTCAGGGGGCCAAAAACATTCAGTACTTC. Its translation is CAWVPQGAKNIQYF. The full variable domain, completed using reference TRBV30 and TRBJ2-4, is SQTIHQWPATLVQPVGSPLSLECTVEGTSNPNLYWYRQAAGRGLQLLFYSVGIGQISSEVPQNLSASRPQDRQFILSSKKLLLSDSGFYLCAWVPQGAKNIQYFGAGTRLSVL.